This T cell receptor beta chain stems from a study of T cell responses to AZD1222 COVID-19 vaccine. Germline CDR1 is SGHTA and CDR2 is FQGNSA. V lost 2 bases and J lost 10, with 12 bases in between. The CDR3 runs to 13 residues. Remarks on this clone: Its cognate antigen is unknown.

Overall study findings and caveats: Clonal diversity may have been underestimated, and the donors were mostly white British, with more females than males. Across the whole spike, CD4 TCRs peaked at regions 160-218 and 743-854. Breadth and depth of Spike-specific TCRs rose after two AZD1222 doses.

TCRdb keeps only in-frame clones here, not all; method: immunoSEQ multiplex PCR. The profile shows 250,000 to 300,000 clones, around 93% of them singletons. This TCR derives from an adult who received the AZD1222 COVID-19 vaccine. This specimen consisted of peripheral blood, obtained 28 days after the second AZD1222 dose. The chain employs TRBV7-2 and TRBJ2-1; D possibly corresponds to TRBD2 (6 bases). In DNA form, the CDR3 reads TGTGCCAGCAGCTTAATCCCCCGGGGGGAGCAGTTCTTC. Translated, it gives CASSLIPRGEQFF.